These 6 T cell receptor beta chains originate from one sample sequenced in a study of monozygotic twins with cystic fibrosis (dated by TCRdb to the early 2020s). Library creation used the immunoSEQ multiplex PCR assay. The table comes from immuneACCESS by way of TCRdb, which keeps in-frame sequences with V and J called. Part of the clones is missing from these tables; in studies checked, under half for an unresolved V gene and the rest for unknown reasons. The sample profile shows approximately 36,000 clones; over 80% of them were found once. The ten biggest clones cover roughly 0.2% of the sample. Sequencing used blood. These receptor sequences come from a boy aged 2 to 10 with cystic fibrosis.

CDR3 loop: CASSPEDREPNYGYTF. The CDR3 DNA reads as TGTGCCAGCAGCCCAGAGGACAGGGAACCTAACTATGGCTACACCTTC. V is TRBV4-2 and J is TRBJ1-2, with 8 bases fitting TRBD1. Germline-derived CDR1 and CDR2 are LGHNA and YNFKEQ. CDR3 length: 16 amino acids. With V trimmed by 4 bases and J by 0 bases, 7 bases remained unmatched.

The chain has TRBV4-3 and TRBJ1-5, with D tentatively TRBD1 (5 bases). This CDR3 is 15 amino acids long. CDR1 and CDR2 (germline): LGHNA, YSLEER. The V and J ends lost 4 bases and 3 bases respectively, with 13 bases between them. The CDR3 DNA is TGCGCCAGCAGCCCGGGACGGAGCTTCAATCAGCCCCAGCATTTT. Its translation is CASSPGRSFNQPQHF.

The V call is TRBV28, the J call TRBJ1-1; D not resolved. The CDR3 length is 15 residues. The germline V gene has CDR1 MDHEN and CDR2 SYDVKM. Trimming shortened V by 3 bases and J by 1 base, and 12 bases separated the two germline ends. The CDR3 coding sequence is TGTGCCAGCAGTTTTCCTCGGGCGGAGAACACTGAAGCTTTCTTT. Encoded protein: CASSFPRAENTEAFF. Based on the CDR3 plus reference TRBV28 and TRBJ1-1, the full variable domain is DVKVTQSSRYLVKRTGEKVFLECVQDMDHENMFWYRQDPGLGLRLIYFSYDVKMKEKGDIPEGYSVSREKKERFSLILESASTNQTSMYLCASSFPRAENTEAFFGQGTRLTVV.

The rearrangement links TRBV9 to TRBJ2-5, with a tentative D call TRBD1 (6 bases). Germline-derived CDR1 and CDR2 are SGDLS and YYNGEE. The CDR3 consists of 14 residues. The V end lost 2 bases, the J end lost 5 bases, and 13 bases lay between the germline ends. CDR3 sequence reads: CASSVWGTSETQYF. CDR3 nucleotides: TGTGCCAGCAGCGTTTGGGGGACAAGTGAGACCCAGTACTTC.

This chain uses TRBV29-1 with TRBJ1-1, with TRBD1 matching over 7 bases. Germline CDR1 is SQVTM and CDR2 is ANQGSEA. Unmatched junction bases numbered 4, after V lost 3 bases and J lost 0 bases. The CDR3 covers 14 residues. This CDR3 reads CSVESGTVNTEAFF. CDR3 nucleotides: TGCAGCGTTGAGTCTGGGACAGTGAACACTGAAGCTTTCTTT.

The rearrangement links TRBV29-1 to TRBJ2-7; D is possibly TRBD1 (5 bases). Trimming stripped 6 bases from V and 2 bases from J, with 8 bases between. Per the germline V gene, CDR1 is SQVTM and CDR2 is ANQGSEA. This CDR3 has 11 amino acids. CDR3 coding DNA: TGCAGCGTCCTAGGGGCCTACGAGCAGTACTTC. Encoded protein: CSVLGAYEQYF.